Shown below are 21 T cell receptor beta chains from a single sample sequenced in a study of T-cell memory formation after mild COVID-19. TCRdb reprocessed the 5' RACE reads via MiXCR and lists one record per CDR3 protein. This table has 40,000 to 60,000 distinct CDR3 sequences, around 9.7% appearing once. The sequenced material came from PBMCs or a T cell subset sorted from them (not recorded which). These receptors originate from an adult woman who had mild COVID-19 (a few samples of this study predate the infection). Cell type and time point are not known.

The V gene is TRBV15, the J gene TRBJ2-3; 7 bases map to TRBD2. CDR1 and CDR2 from the germline V gene are LNHNV and YYDKDF (reference sequence). J gave up 6 bases and V 3 bases, and 12 bases lay outside the gene matches. The CDR3 spans 16 residues. CDR3 sequence: CATSSQSPGGGDTQYF. CDR3 in DNA: TGTGCCACCAGCAGCCAATCCCCGGGAGGCGGGGATACGCAGTATTTT.

Worth noting for this clonotype: A single base separates this from a much larger clone, so it may be a read error. The CDR3 is CRARGPRTQYF. Written as DNA, the CDR3 is TGCAGGGCTAGAGGGCCCAGAACGCAGTATTTT. This chain uses TRBV20-1 with TRBJ2-3, with a weak D call TRBD2 (5 bases). The germline V gene has CDR1 DFQATT and CDR2 SNEGSKA (reference sequence). The CDR3 spans 11 residues.

This clonotype has a count of ten or more. This chain's CDR3 is CATSRFGLAGLNEQFF. For the CDR3, the DNA is TGTGCCACCAGCAGATTCGGACTAGCGGGGCTTAATGAGCAGTTCTTC. This sequence joins TRBV15 and TRBJ2-1; 12 nucleotides agree with TRBD2. From germline, CDR1 is LNHNV and CDR2 YYDKDF (reference sequence). The CDR3 totals 16 residues. The ends lost 2 bases at V and 7 bases at J; junction bases unmatched: 6.

In this sample, this clonotype turned up many times. The V call is TRBV7-9, the J call TRBJ2-7; 9 bases map to TRBD1. CDR1 is SEHNR and CDR2 is FQNEAQ in the germline V gene (reference sequence). Unmatched junction bases numbered 7, after V lost 3 bases and J lost 1 base. CDR3 length equals 16 residues. The CDR3, as DNA: TGTGCCAGCAGCTTCGGCCTGACAGGGGGATCCTACGAGCAGTACTTC. It specifies CASSFGLTGGSYEQYF.

Relative to its sample, this clonotype is medium-sized. This chain uses TRBV18 with TRBJ2-7; 8 positions agree with TRBD1. CDR1 and CDR2 from the germline V gene are KGHSH and LQKENI. Trimming took 5 bases from V and 2 from J; bases not matched to a gene: 2. The CDR3 is made up of 13 amino acids. CDR3 amino acids: CASSIQGAYEQYF. The CDR3 nucleotides read TGTGCCAGCTCAATACAGGGGGCCTACGAGCAGTACTTC.

This clonotype was counted a few times. V gene TRBV7-3 combines with J gene TRBJ2-2, with 7 bases matching TRBD2. The germline CDR1 and CDR2 sequences are SGHTA and FQGTGA. Unmatched junction bases numbered 10, after V lost 0 bases and J lost 6 bases. The CDR3 has 17 residues. The DNA for the CDR3 is TGTGCCAGCAGCTTAACAGCCGGGGGAGGGGTCGCCGGGGAGCTGTTTTTT. It specifies CASSLTAGGGVAGELFF.

This clonotype came up many times. The chain recombines TRBV6-2 or TRBV6-3 with TRBJ2-1, with D maybe TRBD1 (7 bases). The CDR3 spans 12 residues. Germline V lookup: CDR1 MNHEY, CDR2 SVGEGT. V lost 7 bases and J 7 bases, leaving 11 bases between the germline ends. For the CDR3, the DNA is TGTGCCAGCACGTCAGGGGGGAATGAGCAGTTCTTC. This translates into CASTSGGNEQFF.

The CDR3 DNA reads TGCAGTGCTAACGCCGGGGGGGTTTATAGCAATCAGCCCCAGCATTTT. This codes for CSANAGGVYSNQPQHF. The chain links TRBV20-1 to TRBJ1-5, with a weak D call TRBD1 (5 bases). V was shortened by 4 bases and J by 0 bases, with 16 bases between the two germline ends. The CDR3 totals 16 residues. Germline V gene lookup returns CDR1 DFQATT and CDR2 SNEGSKA (reference sequence).

This clonotype was detected many times. The chain carries TRBV12-3 or TRBV12-4 and TRBJ2-2, with D hard to call. The CDR3 runs to 15 residues. V lost 6 bases, J lost 0 bases, and 11 bases lay in between. Here the CDR3 DNA reads TGTGCCAGCAGCACAGCCCAAGCGAACACCGGGGAGCTGTTTTTT. Its protein product is CASSTAQANTGELFF.

This chain uses TRBV20-1 with TRBJ2-1, with D uncertain. The CDR3 loop spans 11 amino acids. V dropped 7 bases and J dropped 8 bases, with 12 bases sitting between them. Germline V gives CDR1 DFQATT, CDR2 SNEGSKA (reference sequence). The DNA of the CDR3 is TGCAGTGTCCAGCTAGTGCATGAGCAGTTCTTC. It translates to CSVQLVHEQFF.

This clonotype was recorded at least ten times. J is TRBJ2-1 and V is TRBV24-1; D is perhaps TRBD2 (7 bases). Trimming took 4 bases from V and 1 from J, leaving 16 bases between them. This CDR3 has 17 amino acids. CDR1 KGHDR and CDR2 SFDVKD come from the germline V gene. Here the CDR3 reads CATSDPGAGASYNEQFF. CDR3 bases: TGTGCCACCAGTGACCCTGGGGCGGGGGCATCCTACAATGAGCAGTTCTTC.

This clonotype was counted a single time. The chain uses TRBV12-3 or TRBV12-4 and TRBJ1-6; D possibly corresponds to TRBD1 (5 bases). The CDR3 is 17 residues long. Trimming stripped 2 bases from V and 9 bases from J, with 20 bases between. The CDR3, as DNA: TGTGCCAGCAGTTTATGGTCTTTCGGAAGGGGCTCTTCACCCCTCCACTTT. Translating it yields CASSLWSFGRGSSPLHF.

There are many counts of this clonotype. The chain is built from TRBV7-9 and TRBJ1-3, with a tentative D call TRBD1 (5 bases). V lost 0 bases and J lost 7, with 13 bases in between. The germline V gene has CDR1 SEHNR and CDR2 FQNEAQ (reference sequence). The CDR3 loop spans 15 amino acids. This CDR3 is CASSLAGLLGNTIYF. The CDR3 DNA follows: TGTGCCAGCAGCTTAGCGGGACTGCTGGGGAACACCATATATTTT.

J is TRBJ1-1 and V is TRBV27; 8 positions match TRBD1. Germline V gene sequence: CDR1 MNHEY, CDR2 SMNVEV (reference sequence). This CDR3 region has 15 residues. Trimming removed 3 bases from V and 4 bases from J; junction bases left unmatched: 7. This CDR3 reads CASSLTRGLGTEAFF. The CDR3, as DNA: TGTGCCAGCAGTTTGACCAGGGGGCTGGGCACTGAAGCTTTCTTT.

This clonotype was recorded many times. The rearrangement uses TRBV6-5 and TRBJ2-2, with 8 positions matching TRBD1. V shed 2 bases, J shed 1 base, and the junction held 3 bases outside the gene matches. This CDR3 is built from 16 residues. Germline V CDR1 and CDR2: MNHEY, SVGAGI. The CDR3 sequence: CASSYPGTGNTGELFF. The CDR3 DNA is TGTGCCAGCAGTTACCCTGGGACAGGGAACACCGGGGAGCTGTTTTTT.

This rearrangement joins TRBV19 to TRBJ1-5, with no clear D. Trimming took off 2 bases at V and 5 bases at J, with 10 bases between the two ends. Germline V gene sequence: CDR1 LNHDA, CDR2 SQIVND (reference sequence). There are 14 residues in the CDR3. The CDR3 spells CASSIKSVYQPQHF. DNA for the CDR3: TGTGCCAGTAGTATAAAATCCGTTTATCAGCCCCAGCATTTT.

The CDR3 sequence: CASSSTRETQYF. CDR3 DNA sequence: TGTGCCAGTAGCAGCACTAGAGAGACCCAGTACTTC. The gene calls are TRBV19 and TRBJ2-5; tentatively, D is TRBD2 (5 bases). Germline assignment: CDR1 LNHDA and CDR2 SQIVND (reference sequence). CDR3 length: 12 amino acids. Trimming pared 6 bases from V and 4 bases from J, leaving 9 bases between.

This clonotype appeared many times. The V call is TRBV24-1, the J call TRBJ2-5; weak D call: TRBD1 (6 bases). Between the trimmed V and J ends, which lost 6 bases and 4 bases, there was a span of 17 bases. Germline values: CDR1 KGHDR, CDR2 SFDVKD. The CDR3 has 15 residues. The CDR3 loop is CATSPHQGFGETQYF. CDR3 bases: TGTGCCACCAGTCCCCACCAGGGGTTTGGAGAGACCCAGTACTTC.

The chain carries TRBV5-1 and TRBJ1-2; TRBD1 is a possible D gene (5 bases). CDR3 size: 16 residues. Trimming took 4 bases from V and 4 from J, leaving 20 bases between them. Germline V gene data show CDR1 as SGHRS and CDR2 as YFSETQ. As DNA, the CDR3 is TGCGCCAGCAGCCCACGCTACTCAGGGTCCCCCTATGGCTACACCTTC. Translating it yields CASSPRYSGSPYGYTF. Using reference TRBV5-1 and TRBJ1-2 for the parts outside the CDR3, the full variable domain is KAGVTQTPRYLIKTRGQQVTLSCSPISGHRSVSWYQQTPGQGLQFLFEYFSETQRNKGNFPGRFSGRQFSNSRSEMNVSTLELGDSALYLCASSPRYSGSPYGYTFGSGTRLTVV.

The chain joins TRBV5-1 to TRBJ2-2; D remains ambiguous. The V gene lost 4 bases and the J gene lost 3 bases, with 7 bases spanning the gap. CDR1 SGHRS and CDR2 YFSETQ come from the germline V gene. CDR3 length equals 13 residues. Written as DNA, the CDR3 is TGCGCCAGCAGCGTAGGAGACACCGGGGAGCTGTTTTTT. As protein: CASSVGDTGELFF.

Here the CDR3 reads CAATAGLAPLEQYF. The CDR3 DNA reads as TGTGCCGCGACGGCGGGACTAGCGCCGCTGGAGCAGTACTTC. The chain has TRBV30 and TRBJ2-7; TRBD2 matches at 10 bases. The CDR3 covers 14 residues. V lost 8 bases to trimming and J lost 7 bases; unmatched junction nucleotides: 14. Germline V gene lookup returns CDR1 GTSNPN and CDR2 SVGIG (reference sequence).